This T cell receptor (beta chain) came from a study of blood T cell repertoires in COVID-19. Study overall: Samples came from the United States, Italy and Spain, spanning acute and convalescent COVID-19. T cells, B-cell-depleted T cells, or PBMCs supplied cDNA or gDNA.

In the authors' workflow: For nucleated cells, counts were estimated from reference gene primer amplification. The table came from immunoSEQ multiplex PCR; TCRdb's copy has only in-frame clones and leaves some out. V and J calls and clone size are copied from that table; D and trimming were computed from the DNA. The sample lists about 230,000 clones, approximately 81% occurring once. The V and J ends lost 3 bases and 4 bases respectively, with 13 bases between them. The length of the CDR3 is 15 residues. Per germline, CDR1 SGHVS and CDR2 FQNEAQ. This receptor was identified in a man in his forties with acute or convalescent COVID-19. Sequenced input: peripheral blood. The V gene is TRBV7-8, the J gene TRBJ2-1; D might be TRBD2 (5 bases). Here the CDR3 reads CASSLGSVGYNEQFF. The CDR3 region has the DNA TGTGCCAGCAGCTTGGGGAGCGTGGGGTACAATGAGCAGTTCTTC.